The sequence of this T cell receptor (beta chain) was determined in a study of read filtering for tumor transcriptome and immune sequencing. About the study: 8 patients were R-ISS I, approximately 15 were R-ISS II, more than five were R-ISS III. IR-seq gave about 3.5 to 11 million TCR reads per sample; RNA-seq gave roughly 75 to 1,300. Overall study findings and caveats: Approximately 80% of IR-seq clonotypes had one read, totaling around 4% of reads; RNA-seq: about 69% and 49%. The sorted CD138-negative fraction was a mixed bone marrow immune population, not purified T cells.

The library was built from about 400 ng RNA with molecular barcoded adaptors for alpha/delta and beta/gamma chains. Each CDR3 protein gets one entry after TCRdb re-called the reads with MiXCR. The repertoire has 50,000 or so distinct CDR3 sequences, about 19% of them found once; the top ten carry 15%. This clonotype was counted at least ten times. The target antigen is unknown. The sequence was obtained from a donor over 35 with multiple myeloma. The sequencing sample was made of a population of CD138-negative cells sorted from bone marrow.

CDR3 sequence (DNA): TGCAGTGCTAGGGTGAACACTGAAGCTTTCTTT. It encodes CSARVNTEAFF. The gene calls are TRBV20-1 and TRBJ1-1; D is unclear. With 3 bases removed from V and 0 bases from J, the gap between germline ends came to 2 bases. The CDR3 covers 11 residues. CDR1 and CDR2 (germline): DFQATT, SNEGSKA (reference sequence).